Shown below are 4 T cell receptor beta chains from a single sample sequenced in a study of blood T cell repertoires in COVID-19. Sequencing used immunoSEQ multiplex PCR; TCRdb keeps in-frame clones, though not all of them. Of 120,000 or so clones detected, 90% appear once; the ten largest clones hold around 3.8%. The specimen sequenced was peripheral blood. All receptors derive from a man aged 50-59 years with active COVID-19.

The chain has TRBV11-3 and TRBJ2-3, with D perhaps TRBD1 (5 bases). Germline lookup yields CDR1 SGHNT and CDR2 YENEEA. Trimming cost V 5 bases and J 2 bases, with 8 bases left between them. This CDR3 is built from 13 residues. The CDR3: CASSLDNTDTQYF. CDR3 nucleotide sequence: TGTGCCAGCAGCCTGGACAACACAGATACGCAGTATTTT.

V and J are TRBV7-2 and TRBJ1-2; D ambiguous. Germline V gene sequence: CDR1 SGHTA, CDR2 FQGNSA. This CDR3 has 13 amino acids. The V end was cut by 3 bases, the J end by 8 bases, with 13 bases between. The CDR3 is CASSFVQSQGYTF. Here the CDR3 DNA reads TGTGCCAGCAGCTTTGTACAGAGTCAGGGCTACACCTTC.

The chain joins TRBV5-1 to TRBJ2-1; 9 bases map to TRBD1. Germline CDR1 reads SGHRS; CDR2 reads YFSETQ. Trimming removed 0 bases from V and 6 bases from J; junction bases left unmatched: 10. The CDR3 consists of 17 residues. Here the CDR3 DNA reads TGCGCCAGCAGCTTGGCCTTACAGGGGGCGCCCGTCAATGAGCAGTTCTTC. This gives the protein CASSLALQGAPVNEQFF. Complete variable domain (other parts from reference TRBV5-1 and TRBJ2-1): KAGVTQTPRYLIKTRGQQVTLSCSPISGHRSVSWYQQTPGQGLQFLFEYFSETQRNKGNFPGRFSGRQFSNSRSEMNVSTLELGDSALYLCASSLALQGAPVNEQFFGPGTRLTVL.

This clone has more than one count but fewer than ten. The rearrangement links TRBV10-3 to TRBJ1-1; 7 bases fit TRBD1. The CDR3 is 15 residues long. V lost 6 bases to trimming and J lost 1 base; unmatched junction nucleotides: 8. CDR1 and CDR2 from the germline V gene are ENHRY and SYGVKD. In DNA form, the CDR3 reads TGTGCCATCAGCCAGACCGGGACAGCGAACACTGAAGCTTTCTTT. It specifies CAISQTGTANTEAFF.